Sequencing of this T cell receptor beta chain was carried out in a study of T cell responses to AZD1222 COVID-19 vaccine. Study as a whole: Timing groups of about 4 and about 12 weeks for second doses were pooled. General study points: Along spike, vaccine-associated CD4 TCRs were found throughout, with dominance at 160-218 and 743-854. The donor group comprised mostly white British people and more females; the analysis possibly underestimated clonal diversity. Repertoire sampling occurred only after the peak T cell response.

Sequencing was performed with immunoSEQ multiplex PCR; in TCRdb, only in-frame clones are kept and a portion is missing. The sample holds about 97,000 clones, about 90% seen once. The CDR3 covers 13 residues. V gave up 10 bases and J gave up 4 bases, with 15 bases separating them. A word on this clone: Its specificity is unknown.

This specimen was peripheral blood, taken on day 0 of AZD1222 vaccination. This clonotype originated in an adult in good health. The chain combines TRBV12-3 or TRBV12-4 with TRBJ2-3; maybe TRBD1 (6 bases). CDR3: CANRIQGSDTQYF. In DNA form, the CDR3 reads TGTGCCAACAGAATACAGGGCTCAGATACGCAGTATTTT.